These 21 T cell receptor beta chains came from one sample sequenced in a study of blood T cells in healthy people across ages. With a J-beta primer mix and a sample-barcoded 5' primer, a second PCR ran about 7 to 12 cycles. TCRdb processed the 5' RACE reads anew with MiXCR; each CDR3 protein has one entry. The sample shows roughly 1.5 million distinct CDR3 sequences, around 40% of them seen only once. The sample comprised blood. Every receptor here comes from a woman under 30 in good health.

Concerning this clonotype itself: One end of the junction varies from germline; a read error may be responsible. The rearrangement uses TRBV7-2 and TRBJ1-2; a weak D match, TRBD1 (6 bases). Germline lookup yields CDR1 SGHTA and CDR2 FQGNSA. This CDR3 has 15 residues. The CDR3 region is CASSLRDIRNYGHTF. CDR3 nucleotides: TGTGCCAGCAGCTTAAGGGACATACGTAACTATGGCCACACCTTC. The whole variable domain, remainder taken from reference TRBV7-2 and TRBJ1-2, is GAGVSQSPSNKVTEKGKDVELRCDPISGHTALYWYRQSLGQGLEFLIYFQGNSAPDKSGLPSDRFSAERTGGSVSTLTIQRTQQEDSAVYLCASSLRDIRNYGHTFGSGTRLTVV.

The rearrangement links TRBV7-3 to TRBJ2-5, with 7 bases that match TRBD2. This CDR3 has 16 residues. CDR1 and CDR2 (germline): SGHTA, FQGTGA. The trim removed 1 base at V and 11 bases at J, leaving 16 bases unmatched. The CDR3 DNA reads as TGTGCCAGCAGCTTAAACCGACTAGCAAAGAAGGGTGAGCAGTACTTC. Its translation: CASSLNRLAKKGEQYF. Supplemented by reference TRBV7-3 and TRBJ2-5, the full variable domain reads GAGVSQTPSNKVTEKGKYVELRCDPISGHTALYWYRQSLGQGPEFLIYFQGTGAADDSGLPNDRFFAVRPEGSVSTLKIQRTERGDSAVYLCASSLNRLAKKGEQYFGPGTRLLVL.

The chain links TRBV5-1 to TRBJ2-7; D unclear. V lost 0 bases and J lost 3, with 10 bases in between. CDR3 length equals 14 residues. Germline V CDR1 and CDR2: SGHRS, YFSETQ. The CDR3 sequence is CASSLDVNYYEQYF. The CDR3 DNA reads TGCGCCAGCAGCTTGGATGTCAACTACTACGAGCAGTACTTC.

This clonotype is a singleton in its sample. A much larger clone differs by one base, so this may be a read error. The V call is TRBV10-3, the J call TRBJ2-5; D gene unclear. This CDR3 has 11 residues. In germline, CDR1 is ENHRY, CDR2 SYGVKD. CDR3 nucleotide sequence: TGTGCCATCAGTGAGCAAGGGACCCAGTACTTC. Translated: CAISEQGTQYF.

The chain links TRBV14 to TRBJ1-2; D not resolved. CDR1 is SGHDN, CDR2 FVKESK, per germline. The CDR3 is 15 amino acids. The V and J ends lost 1 base and 4 bases respectively, with 13 bases between them. Here the CDR3 reads CASSQVLPDPYGYTF. DNA for the CDR3: TGTGCCAGCAGCCAAGTTCTGCCGGATCCCTATGGCTACACCTTC.

The chain combines TRBV20-1 with TRBJ2-5; maybe TRBD2 (5 bases). The CDR3 loop spans 11 amino acids. The germline V gene encodes CDR1 DFQATT and CDR2 SNEGSKA (reference sequence). V gave up 6 bases and J gave up 11 bases, with 16 bases separating them. DNA for the CDR3: TGCAGTGCGAGGGCCCTGCGGAAACAGTACTTC. Translating it yields CSARALRKQYF.

This clonotype was found many times. The chain uses TRBV29-1 and TRBJ2-3; D is unresolved. Germline V lookup: CDR1 SQVTM, CDR2 ANQGSEA. With 4 bases removed from V and 5 bases from J, the gap between germline ends came to 4 bases. The CDR3 consists of 10 residues. The CDR3 DNA follows: TGCAGCGTTGGCCGAGATACGCAGTATTTT. This encodes CSVGRDTQYF.

This clonotype was recorded a few times. The chain carries TRBV9 and TRBJ2-3, with D maybe TRBD2 (6 bases). Per the germline V gene, CDR1 is SGDLS and CDR2 is YYNGEE. Trimming shortened V by 0 bases and J by 2 bases, and 10 bases separated the two germline ends. There are 15 residues in the CDR3. This chain's CDR3 is CASSVEWDSTDTQYF. The CDR3 nucleotides read TGTGCCAGCAGCGTAGAATGGGACTCCACAGATACGCAGTATTTT.

In its sample, this clonotype was seen a few times. This chain uses TRBV20-1 with TRBJ1-1; TRBD1 aligns across 7 bases. In germline, CDR1 is DFQATT, CDR2 SNEGSKA (reference sequence). With V trimmed by 6 bases and J by 4 bases, 2 bases remained unmatched. This CDR3 contains 11 residues. CDR3 loop: CSAEGATEAFF. CDR3 bases: TGCAGTGCCGAGGGGGCCACTGAAGCTTTCTTT.

This clonotype came up a few times. The junction differs from germline at one of its ends, possibly a read error. The chain employs TRBV7-2 and TRBJ2-1; no clear D gene. The CDR3 is 12 residues long. Germline V gives CDR1 SGHTA, CDR2 FQGNSA. CDR3 loop: CASSHYYDEQFF. DNA of the CDR3: TGTGCCAGCAGCCACTACTACGATGAGCAGTTCTTC.

A note on this clonotype: At one end, the junction sequence differs from germline, possibly due to a read error. The chain carries TRBV29-1 and TRBJ1-5, with D possibly matching TRBD1 (5 bases). The CDR3 contains 12 residues. The germline gives CDR1 SQVTM, CDR2 ANQGSEA. The CDR3 reads CGVKTGDQPQHF. The DNA for the CDR3 is TGCGGCGTTAAAACAGGAGATCAGCCCCAGCATTTT. The full variable domain, in which reference TRBV29-1 and TRBJ1-5 provide the parts outside the CDR3, is SAVISQKPSRDICQRGTSLTIQCQVDSQVTMMFWYRQQPGQSLTLIATANQGSEATYESGFVIDKFPISRPNLTFSTLTVSNMSPEDSSIYLCGVKTGDQPQHFGDGTRLSIL.

The chain recombines TRBV2 with TRBJ2-2; tentatively, D is TRBD1 (6 bases). This CDR3 contains 15 residues. From germline, CDR1 is SNHLY and CDR2 FYNNEI. V was pared by 7 bases and J by 0 bases, with 12 bases between. The CDR3 DNA follows: TGTGCCAGCACCAAGGACAGTTCGAACACCGGGGAGCTGTTTTTT. This gives the protein CASTKDSSNTGELFF.

The gene calls are TRBV6-5 and TRBJ1-1; 7 bases are a match to TRBD1. Germline values: CDR1 MNHEY, CDR2 SVGAGI. Losses at the gene ends were 3 bases for V and 5 bases for J; bases not matched to a gene: 6. CDR3 length: 14 residues. The CDR3 protein is CASSYLDRETEAFF. For the CDR3, the DNA is TGTGCCAGCAGTTATTTAGACAGGGAGACTGAAGCTTTCTTT.

The rearrangement links TRBV5-1 to TRBJ2-5; 9 bases agree with TRBD1. Germline loops: CDR1 SGHRS, CDR2 YFSETQ. V lost 4 bases, J lost 1 base, and 5 bases stayed unmatched. The CDR3 totals 15 residues. In DNA, the CDR3 is TGCGCCAGCAGCCGTGACAGGGGGGCCCAAGAGACCCAGTACTTC. Translating it yields CASSRDRGAQETQYF. The whole variable domain, filled in from reference TRBV5-1 and TRBJ2-5, reads KAGVTQTPRYLIKTRGQQVTLSCSPISGHRSVSWYQQTPGQGLQFLFEYFSETQRNKGNFPGRFSGRQFSNSRSEMNVSTLELGDSALYLCASSRDRGAQETQYFGPGTRLLVL.

The chain employs TRBV12-3 or TRBV12-4 and TRBJ1-2; TRBD1 matches at 9 bases. With 1 base clipped from V and 8 bases from J, the junction kept 5 bases outside the gene matches. The length of the CDR3 is 14 residues. Here the CDR3 reads CASSLGGQGEGYTF. CDR3 DNA sequence: TGTGCCAGCAGTTTAGGGGGACAGGGCGAGGGCTACACCTTC.

This clonotype has a handful of counts. The chain recombines TRBV3-1 with TRBJ1-2; 7 bases line up with TRBD1. V lost 0 bases and J lost 2; bases outside the gene matches: 6. The CDR3 spans 16 residues. CDR1 and CDR2 from the germline V gene are LGHDT and YNNKEL (reference sequence). The CDR3 here is CASSQEPGQINYGYTF. CDR3 sequence (DNA): TGTGCCAGCAGCCAAGAGCCGGGACAGATAAACTATGGCTACACCTTC.

The chain has TRBV4-1 and TRBJ2-3; no clear D. Trimming removed 3 bases at V and 4 bases at J, with 20 bases between. The CDR3 runs 17 residues. Per germline, CDR1 MGHRA and CDR2 YSYEKL. The CDR3 here is CASSHLRIRRGPDTQYF. In nucleotides, the CDR3 is TGCGCCAGCAGCCACCTAAGAATCCGGAGAGGTCCAGATACGCAGTATTTT.

This chain connects TRBV7-9 to TRBJ2-1; D remains unclear. V gave up 3 bases and J gave up 8 bases, with 14 bases separating them. The germline V gene encodes CDR1 SEHNR and CDR2 FQNEAQ (reference sequence). CDR3 length: 14 residues. CDR3 amino acids: CASSFIPSSDEQFF. The CDR3 nucleotides read TGTGCCAGCAGCTTTATCCCCTCCTCAGATGAGCAGTTCTTC.

This chain links TRBV20-1 with TRBJ2-5; 10 nucleotides agree with TRBD2. Losses at the gene ends were 0 bases for V and 5 bases for J; bases not matched to a gene: 9. The V gene's germline CDR1 is DFQATT and CDR2 SNEGSKA (reference sequence). This CDR3 has 16 amino acids. CDR3 protein: CSARDPSGRAIETQYF. DNA for the CDR3: TGCAGTGCTAGAGATCCCAGCGGGAGGGCCATTGAGACCCAGTACTTC.

This clonotype showed up just a few times. V usage is TRBV6-2 or TRBV6-3 and J usage is TRBJ2-4; 9 bases are shared with TRBD2. The J call may be wrong; the DNA end is better matched by TRBJ2-5. This CDR3 is built from 15 residues. The germline V gene has CDR1 MNHEY and CDR2 SVGEGT. The CDR3 bases are TGTGCCAGCAGTTCGGGACTAGCTTTTGAAGAGACCCAGTACTTC. It is translated as CASSSGLAFEETQYF.

This clonotype was observed a few times. V is TRBV13 and J is TRBJ2-3; 14 nucleotides line up with TRBD2. V shed 6 bases, J shed 5 bases, and the junction held 7 bases outside the gene matches. The CDR3 totals 16 residues. Germline V CDR1 and CDR2: PRHDT, FYEKMQ (reference sequence). The CDR3 protein is CASRTSGGAIGDTQYF. CDR3 coding DNA: TGTGCCAGCAGGACTAGCGGGGGGGCGATTGGAGATACGCAGTATTTT.